Below are 5 T cell receptor beta chains sequenced from a single sample in a study of a mutant IDH1 vaccine in newly diagnosed glioma. Measured with immunoSEQ multiplex PCR; TCRdb has only the in-frame clones, and not every one. The sample contains about 81,000 clones, approximately 85% of which appear only once. These TCRs' antigens remain unknown. The time point is: week 23, last vaccination. Each dose delivered 300 ug of mutant IDH1 20-mer peptide subcutaneously with imiquimod. This sample comprised PBMCs, obtained from a glioma patient whose treatment included an IDH1 peptide vaccine. The receptors derive from a man aged 30-40 years with glioma. Some clones in this sample may be carry-over from other donors' samples.

V and J are TRBV6-1 and TRBJ2-3; TRBD2 matches at 8 bases. V lost 0 bases, J lost 8 bases, and 13 bases stayed unmatched. Per germline, CDR1 MNHNS and CDR2 SASEGT. This CDR3 comprises 17 residues. The CDR3 DNA sequence: TGTGCCAGCAGTGAAGCGCCCGCGGGGGGCCCGTTAGGTACGCAGTATTTT. Protein product: CASSEAPAGGPLGTQYF.

This clone was recorded only once. The chain joins TRBV11-2 to TRBJ1-1; TRBD1 matches at 7 bases. Germline values: CDR1 SGHAT, CDR2 FQNNGV. Unmatched junction bases numbered 7, after V lost 5 bases and J lost 1 base. CDR3 length: 15 amino acids. This chain's CDR3 is CASSKTGTANTEAFF. In nucleotides, the CDR3 is TGTGCCAGCAGCAAAACCGGGACAGCGAACACTGAAGCTTTCTTT. Full variable domain (remainder filled in from reference TRBV11-2 and TRBJ1-1): EAGVAQSPRYKIIEKRQSVAFWCNPISGHATLYWYQQILGQGPKLLIQFQNNGVVDDSQLPKDRFSAERLKGVDSTLKIQPAKLEDSAVYLCASSKTGTANTEAFFGQGTRLTVV.

This chain joins TRBV6-1 and TRBJ1-4; TRBD1 is a possible D gene (6 bases). The CDR3 consists of 15 residues. In germline, CDR1 is MNHNS, CDR2 SASEGT. Trimming took off 1 base at V and 8 bases at J, with 14 bases between the two ends. The CDR3, as DNA: TGTGCCAGCAGTGAAGAGGGCAGGGGCTACGAAAAACTGTTTTTT. Residues: CASSEEGRGYEKLFF.

This clone is a singleton in its sample. This chain connects TRBV6-5 to TRBJ2-1, with D tentatively TRBD1 or TRBD2 (5 bases each). V lost 2 bases and J 10 bases, leaving 9 bases between the germline ends. This CDR3 has 12 residues. CDR1 and CDR2 from the germline V gene are MNHEY and SVGAGI. The CDR3 DNA reads as TGTGCCAGCAGTTACAGGGACGGAGAGCAGTTCTTC. Protein product: CASSYRDGEQFF.

This sequence joins TRBV5-6 and TRBJ2-7, with 7 bases aligning to TRBD1. The ends lost 3 bases at V and 5 bases at J; junction bases unmatched: 8. CDR3 length: 14 amino acids. Per germline, CDR1 SGHDT and CDR2 YYEEEE. This chain's CDR3 is CASSSETGTNEQYF. CDR3 DNA sequence: TGTGCCAGCAGCTCTGAGACAGGGACCAACGAGCAGTACTTC.